This T cell receptor (beta chain) was captured in a study of T cell responses to AZD1222 COVID-19 vaccine. Measured with immunoSEQ multiplex PCR; TCRdb has only the in-frame clones, and not every one. The sample comprises over 200,000 clones, about 95% of which are singletons, and around 1.8% rests with the top ten. The receptor was isolated from an adult who received the MenACWY meningococcal vaccine as a control. The material sequenced was peripheral blood, taken 28 days after the second dose of the MenACWY control vaccine.

The CDR3 here is CASSEATGWNQPQHF. The CDR3 nucleotides are TGTGCCAGCAGTGAAGCGACAGGGTGGAATCAGCCCCAGCATTTT. The gene calls are TRBV6-1 and TRBJ1-5; 7 bases are shared with TRBD1. The CDR3 sequence is 15 residues long. CDR1 MNHNS and CDR2 SASEGT come from the germline V gene. The V segment lost 0 bases and the J segment 4 bases; nucleotides outside the gene matches: 3.